The clone carrying this TCR beta chain has only one observation. The source of the sample is a study of blood T cell repertoires in COVID-19. Background on the study: Samples came from the United States, Italy and Spain, spanning acute and convalescent COVID-19. PBMCs, B-cell-depleted T cells, or T cells were the source of the cDNA or gDNA that made up the material.

Cohorts were assigned according to the clinical history that participants reported. Germline values: CDR1 KGHSH, CDR2 LQKENI. J lost 0 bases, V lost 4 bases, and 11 bases had no gene match. The CDR3 is 17 amino acids. Under the authors' procedure: It was from reference gene primer amplification that nucleated cell counts were estimated. Generated by immunoSEQ multiplex PCR, the TCRdb table keeps only in-frame clones and is missing some. V, J and clone size derive from that table, while D and trimming were established from the DNA sequence. Found here are about 310,000 clones, approximately 89% of them singletons; the top ten hold roughly 10%.

This chain uses TRBV18 with TRBJ1-2, with 7 bases that match TRBD1. Sequenced: PBMCs or T cells enriched from blood (not recorded which). The source of this sequence is a woman under 40 who had recovered from COVID-19. CDR3 protein: CASSLIPTGRTNYGYTF. The CDR3 nucleotides read TGTGCCAGCTCACTGATACCGACAGGGCGGACTAACTATGGCTACACCTTC.